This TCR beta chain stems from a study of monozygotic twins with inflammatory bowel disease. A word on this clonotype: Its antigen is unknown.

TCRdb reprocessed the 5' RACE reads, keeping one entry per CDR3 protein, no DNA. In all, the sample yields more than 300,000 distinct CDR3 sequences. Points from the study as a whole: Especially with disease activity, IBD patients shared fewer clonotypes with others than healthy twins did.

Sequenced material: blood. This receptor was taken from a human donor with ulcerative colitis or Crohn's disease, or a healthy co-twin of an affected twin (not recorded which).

Here the CDR3 reads CASSQRTGGDTQYF. The rearrangement links TRBV4-3 to TRBJ2-3. The length of the CDR3 is 14 residues. From germline, CDR1 is LGHNA and CDR2 YSLEER.